This TCR beta chain was captured by sequencing in a study of blood T cell repertoires in COVID-19. TCRdb keeps only in-frame clones here, not all; method: immunoSEQ multiplex PCR. This table has under 300,000 clones, more than 80% appearing once. The receptor was isolated from a human donor in a cohort sampled during active COVID-19. Sequencing was carried out using peripheral blood.

The CDR3 DNA sequence: TGTGCCAGCAGCTTAGAGGGGGAGTGGTACACCGGGGAGCTGTTTTTT. Amino acids: CASSLEGEWYTGELFF. The rearrangement uses TRBV7-9 and TRBJ2-2; D is perhaps TRBD1 (6 bases). The germline V gene encodes CDR1 SEHNR and CDR2 FQNEAQ (reference sequence). The ends were cut back, 1 base at V and 3 bases at J, with 12 bases in the middle. The CDR3 has 16 residues.